Detailed here is one T cell receptor (beta chain). Its antigen is as yet unknown. The data stem from a study of cytomegalovirus exposure and HLA in healthy donors. Study as a whole: Among some 400 genotyped donors, around 80% fell in the Caucasian-associated ancestry cluster.

Use of 60 Vbeta and 13 Jbeta primers characterized the PCR. Measured with immunoSEQ multiplex PCR; TCRdb has only the in-frame clones, and not every one. The data contain approximately 160,000 clones, 77% of them singletons. Regarding the study as a whole: A few V segments could not be told apart, such as TRBV6-2 and TRBV6-3, and were left out.

CDR3 length: 13 amino acids. Germline-derived CDR1 and CDR2 are SGDLS and YYNGEE. The V gene lost 3 bases and the J gene lost 6 bases, with 13 bases spanning the gap. Sequenced sample: PBMCs. The V call is TRBV9, the J call TRBJ2-7; a weak D match, TRBD1 (5 bases). This TCR was recovered from a woman younger than 45 in good health and CMV-seronegative. The CDR3 reads CASSEQGFSEQYF. The CDR3 nucleotides are TGTGCCAGCAGCGAGCAGGGTTTTTCCGAGCAGTACTTC. The full variable domain, in which reference TRBV9 and TRBJ2-7 provide the parts outside the CDR3, is DSGVTQTPKHLITATGQRVTLRCSPRSGDLSVYWYQQSLDQGLQFLIQYYNGEERAKGNILERFSAQQFPDLHSELNLSSLELGDSALYFCASSEQGFSEQYFGPGTRLTVT.